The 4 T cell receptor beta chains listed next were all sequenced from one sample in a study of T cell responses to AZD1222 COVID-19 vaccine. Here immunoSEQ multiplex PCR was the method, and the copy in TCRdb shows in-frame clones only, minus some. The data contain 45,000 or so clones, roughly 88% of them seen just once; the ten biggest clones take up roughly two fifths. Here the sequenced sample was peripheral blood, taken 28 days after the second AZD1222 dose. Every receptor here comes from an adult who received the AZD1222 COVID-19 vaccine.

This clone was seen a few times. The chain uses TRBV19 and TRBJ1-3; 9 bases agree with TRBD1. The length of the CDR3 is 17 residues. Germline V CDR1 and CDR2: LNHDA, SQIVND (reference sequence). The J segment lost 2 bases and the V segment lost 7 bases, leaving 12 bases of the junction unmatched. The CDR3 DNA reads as TGTGCCAGTAACTCCCTCTTCGGACAGGGGCCTGGAAACACCATATATTTT. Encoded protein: CASNSLFGQGPGNTIYF.

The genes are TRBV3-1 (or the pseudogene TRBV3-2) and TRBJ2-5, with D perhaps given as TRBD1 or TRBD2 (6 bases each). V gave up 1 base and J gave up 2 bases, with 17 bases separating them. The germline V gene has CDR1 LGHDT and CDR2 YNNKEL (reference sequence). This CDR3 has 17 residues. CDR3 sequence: CASSQVGGLASQETQYF. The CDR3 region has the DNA TGTGCCAGCAGCCAAGTGGGGGGCCTAGCGTCGCAAGAGACCCAGTACTTC.

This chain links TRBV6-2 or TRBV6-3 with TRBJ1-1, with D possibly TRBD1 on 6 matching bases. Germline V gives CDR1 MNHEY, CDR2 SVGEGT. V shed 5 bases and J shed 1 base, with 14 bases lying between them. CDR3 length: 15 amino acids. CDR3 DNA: TGTGCCAGCAGTCGCCAGGGGATAGGGAACACTGAAGCTTTCTTT. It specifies CASSRQGIGNTEAFF.

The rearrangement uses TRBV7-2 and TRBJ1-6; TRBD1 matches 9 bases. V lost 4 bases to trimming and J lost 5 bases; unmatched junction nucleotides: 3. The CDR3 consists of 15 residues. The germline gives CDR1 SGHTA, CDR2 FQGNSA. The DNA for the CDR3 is TGTGCCAGCAGCTGGGGGACAGGGAATAATTCACCCCTCCACTTT. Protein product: CASSWGTGNNSPLHF.